These 17 T cell receptor beta chains originate from one sample sequenced in a study of cytomegalovirus exposure and HLA in healthy donors. A multiplex PCR was run with 60 Vbeta primers and 13 Jbeta primers. Method: immunoSEQ multiplex PCR; TCRdb's copy keeps in-frame clones and lacks some. The sample comprises more than 85,000 clones, over 60% of which are singletons, and roughly 2.9% rests with the top ten. The specimen was PBMCs. These receptors all come from a woman aged 55 to 70 in good health and CMV-seropositive.

With regard to this clone: The junction departs from the called germline gene at one end, perhaps through a read error. This chain connects TRBV2 to TRBJ2-3; TRBD2 might be the D (5 bases). The V gene's germline CDR1 is SNHLY and CDR2 FYNNEI. This CDR3 is 15 amino acids long. The CDR3 DNA is TGTGCCAGCAGGGAAGCCCTAGGGAGCGCAGATACGCAGTATTTT. The encoded protein is CASREALGSADTQYF.

The J gene is TRBJ2-5, the V gene TRBV27; 11 nucleotides match TRBD2. The germline V gene has CDR1 MNHEY and CDR2 SMNVEV (reference sequence). V lost 3 bases to trimming and J lost 9 bases; unmatched junction nucleotides: 9. The CDR3 consists of 15 residues. The DNA of the CDR3 is TGTGCCAGCAGTTTCTCACTAGCGGGAGCCTGGCCCCAGTACTTC. Translating it yields CASSFSLAGAWPQYF.

V is TRBV11-2 and J is TRBJ2-5; 9 nucleotides agree with TRBD2. This CDR3 has 15 residues. Germline V CDR1 and CDR2: SGHAT, FQNNGV. With 9 bases clipped from V and 2 bases from J, the junction kept 10 bases outside the gene matches. CDR3 DNA: TGTGCCAGTCGCGGGGCGGGAGGGCGGCAAGAGACCCAGTACTTC. Residues: CASRGAGGRQETQYF.

This clone was observed a few times. V usage is TRBV6-5 and J usage is TRBJ1-2; 11 nucleotides line up with TRBD1. V dropped 6 bases and J dropped 6; count of bases not matched to a gene: 6. The CDR3 loop spans 14 amino acids. Germline V gene sequence: CDR1 MNHEY, CDR2 SVGAGI. The CDR3 bases are TGTGCCAGCAGCTCGGACAGGGGGCGGAATGGCTACACCTTC. Its translation is CASSSDRGRNGYTF.

V usage is TRBV28 and J usage is TRBJ2-1, with a weak D call TRBD2 (6 bases). This CDR3 comprises 15 residues. V was shortened by 6 bases and J by 6 bases, with 18 bases between the two germline ends. Germline loops: CDR1 MDHEN, CDR2 SYDVKM. The DNA of the CDR3 is TGTGCCAGCAGGATCGGGAGAGTCGTAAGCAATGAGCAGTTCTTC. It is translated as CASRIGRVVSNEQFF. Combining the CDR3 with reference TRBV28 and TRBJ2-1 gives the whole variable domain DVKVTQSSRYLVKRTGEKVFLECVQDMDHENMFWYRQDPGLGLRLIYFSYDVKMKEKGDIPEGYSVSREKKERFSLILESASTNQTSMYLCASRIGRVVSNEQFFGPGTRLTVL.

The V and J genes are TRBV11-1 and TRBJ2-5; D remains unclear. The better agreement between TRBJ2-7 and the DNA end casts doubt on the J call. CDR1 and CDR2 from the germline V gene are SGHAT and FQDESV (reference sequence). The CDR3 runs 13 residues. CDR3 region: CASSPRISYEQYF. CDR3 DNA: TGTGCCAGCAGCCCCAGGATATCCTACGAGCAGTACTTC.

The V gene is TRBV6-6, the J gene TRBJ2-7; 11 bases are shared with TRBD1. With V trimmed by 6 bases and J by 1 base, 5 bases remained unmatched. This CDR3 is 15 amino acids long. Germline assignment: CDR1 MNHNY and CDR2 SVGAGI (reference sequence). For the CDR3, the DNA is TGTGCCAGCAGGTCCGGGACAGGGGGTTCCTACGAGCAGTACTTC. It translates to CASRSGTGGSYEQYF.

The chain links TRBV2 to TRBJ2-7; 10 bases fit TRBD1. V dropped 7 bases and J dropped 4; count of bases not matched to a gene: 7. CDR3 length equals 14 residues. Per the germline V gene, CDR1 is SNHLY and CDR2 is FYNNEI. The chain's CDR3 is CASKGDRGRYEQYF. As DNA, the CDR3 is TGTGCCAGCAAGGGAGACAGGGGGCGGTACGAGCAGTACTTC.

The rearrangement joins TRBV19 to TRBJ2-5, with TRBD2 as a possible D gene (5 bases). The CDR3 covers 14 residues. Trimming removed 5 bases at V and 2 bases at J, with 12 bases between. The germline V gene encodes CDR1 LNHDA and CDR2 SQIVND (reference sequence). Written as DNA, the CDR3 is TGTGCCAGTAGTCGTCCAGCGGAACAAGAGACCCAGTACTTC. It specifies CASSRPAEQETQYF.

V gene TRBV18 combines with J gene TRBJ2-5, with TRBD2 matching over 7 bases. Germline trimming cut 3 bases from V and 4 bases from J; bases unmatched to any gene: 8. This CDR3 region has 15 residues. Germline CDR1 is KGHSH and CDR2 is LQKENI. As DNA, the CDR3 is TGTGCCAGCTCACCGTTTACTAGCGAGAGAGAGACCCAGTACTTC. Translated, it gives CASSPFTSERETQYF. The complete variable domain, with remaining parts taken from reference TRBV18 and TRBJ2-5, reads NAGVMQNPRHLVRRRGQEARLRCSPMKGHSHVYWYRQLPEEGLKFMVYLQKENIIDESGMPKERFSAEFPKEGPSILRIQQVVRGDSAAYFCASSPFTSERETQYFGPGTRLLVL.

V gene TRBV2 combines with J gene TRBJ1-3, with D possibly matching TRBD1 (6 bases). The CDR3 is 15 amino acids. Germline CDR1 is SNHLY and CDR2 is FYNNEI. The V gene lost 4 bases and the J gene lost 0 bases, with 10 bases spanning the gap. This chain's CDR3 is CASSVGRGSGNTIYF. The CDR3 DNA is TGTGCCAGCAGTGTGGGCAGGGGCTCTGGAAACACCATATATTTT.

V is TRBV25-1 and J is TRBJ2-2; TRBD2 matches 7 bases. Per the germline V gene, CDR1 is MGHDK and CDR2 is SYGVNS. Trimming cost V 4 bases and J 1 base; bases outside gene matches: 6. The CDR3 sequence is 16 residues long. The DNA for the CDR3 is TGTGCCAGCAGTGTGGGGGGGTGGATGAACACCGGGGAGCTGTTTTTT. Its protein product is CASSVGGWMNTGELFF.

The chain uses TRBV15 and TRBJ1-1; D not resolved. CDR1 and CDR2 from the germline V gene are LNHNV and YYDKDF (reference sequence). This CDR3 contains 14 residues. With 1 base removed from V and 6 bases from J, the gap between germline ends came to 12 bases. CDR3 in DNA: TGTGCCACCAGCAGAGGTAAAGGGAGTGCTGAAGCTTTCTTT. This sequence encodes CATSRGKGSAEAFF.

The chain employs TRBV4-1 and TRBJ2-1; 11 bases align to TRBD2. V dropped 3 bases and J dropped 5; count of bases not matched to a gene: 9. Germline V gene sequence: CDR1 MGHRA, CDR2 YSYEKL. CDR3 size: 17 residues. CDR3 sequence: CASSHYWTSGQDNEQFF. The CDR3 nucleotides are TGCGCCAGCAGCCACTATTGGACTAGCGGGCAAGACAATGAGCAGTTCTTC.

This rearrangement joins TRBV5-1 to TRBJ2-7; 8 bases align to TRBD2. CDR1 and CDR2 from the germline V gene are SGHRS and YFSETQ. There are 15 residues in the CDR3. The V and J ends lost 0 bases and 3 bases, in that order; junction bases with no gene match: 5. The CDR3 here is CASSLDAAGGYEQYF. CDR3 nucleotide sequence: TGCGCCAGCAGCTTGGATGCCGCGGGAGGCTACGAGCAGTACTTC. The full variable domain, completed using reference TRBV5-1 and TRBJ2-7, is KAGVTQTPRYLIKTRGQQVTLSCSPISGHRSVSWYQQTPGQGLQFLFEYFSETQRNKGNFPGRFSGRQFSNSRSEMNVSTLELGDSALYLCASSLDAAGGYEQYFGPGTRLTVT.

This clone was counted only a few times. This CDR3 is CASSDRGETQYF. The CDR3 bases are TGTGCCAGCAGCGACCGAGGAGAGACCCAGTACTTC. The chain carries TRBV7-2 and TRBJ2-5; D is undetermined. Trimming stripped 5 bases from V and 4 bases from J, with 8 bases between. The CDR3 sequence is 12 residues long. Germline CDR1 is SGHTA and CDR2 is FQGNSA.

The rearrangement links TRBV2 to TRBJ1-1, with 9 bases lining up with TRBD1. With V trimmed by 6 bases and J by 5 bases, 13 bases remained unmatched. Germline V gene lookup returns CDR1 SNHLY and CDR2 FYNNEI. This CDR3 region has 16 residues. In nucleotides, the CDR3 is TGTGCCAGCAGGACACCTTTGGGACAGGGACGGACTGAAGCTTTCTTT. Amino acid sequence: CASRTPLGQGRTEAFF.